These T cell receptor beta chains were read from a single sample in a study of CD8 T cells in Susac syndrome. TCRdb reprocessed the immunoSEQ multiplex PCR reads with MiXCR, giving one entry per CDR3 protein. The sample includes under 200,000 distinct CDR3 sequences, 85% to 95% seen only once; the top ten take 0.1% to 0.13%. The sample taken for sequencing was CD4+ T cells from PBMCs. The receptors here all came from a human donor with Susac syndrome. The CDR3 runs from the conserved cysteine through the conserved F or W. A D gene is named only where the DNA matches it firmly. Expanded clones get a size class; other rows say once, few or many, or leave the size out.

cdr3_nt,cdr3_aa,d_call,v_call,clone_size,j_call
TGTGCCAGCAGCTTGGCCCGAGGGGCCACCCAAGAGACCCAGTACTTC,CASSLARGATQETQYF,.,TRBV5-4,.,TRBJ2-5
TGTGCCAGCACTGGGACTAGAAAAGGGAATGAGCAGTTCTTC,CASTGTRKGNEQFF,TRBD2,TRBV11-2,.,TRBJ2-1
TGTGCCACCAGCTCATATCGGGGGTCGGAGACTGAAGCTTTCTTT,CATSSYRGSETEAFF,.,TRBV15,.,TRBJ1-1
TGTGCCAGCTCACCGGACACAGATACGCAGTATTTT,CASSPDTDTQYF,.,TRBV18,.,TRBJ2-3
TGTGCCAGCAGCCTCGGACAGGAACGTCAGCCCCAGCATTTT,CASSLGQERQPQHF,TRBD1,TRBV7-9,.,TRBJ1-5
TGTGCCAGCAGCCCTAACGTGGGCACAGATACGCAGTATTTT,CASSPNVGTDTQYF,.,TRBV9,.,TRBJ2-3
TGTGCCACCAGCAGTACTACGGGGTCCTTTAATTCACCCCTCCACTTT,CATSSTTGSFNSPLHF,.,TRBV15,.,TRBJ1-6
TGTGCCAGCAGCGCACCCGAAACAGGGGTGGAGACCCAGTACTTC,CASSAPETGVETQYF,TRBD1,TRBV7-9,once,TRBJ2-5
TGTGCCAGCAGCCCGACACTCTCTGGGGCCAACGTCCTGACTTTC,CASSPTLSGANVLTF,.,TRBV3-1,.,TRBJ2-6
TGTGCCAGCAGCGCTGAAGGACAGCAACTCTTC,CASSAEGQQLF,.,TRBV9,.,TRBJ1-2
TGCAGCGTTGAAGAGGGGGCTGATGAAAAACTGTTTTTT,CSVEEGADEKLFF,.,TRBV29-1,.,TRBJ1-4
TGTGCCAGCAGTTATTCCGGTCAGCCCCAGCATTTT,CASSYSGQPQHF,.,TRBV12-3/TRBV12-4,few,TRBJ1-5
TGCAGCGTTGGGTTAGCCGGCGCCAATGAGCAGTTCTTC,CSVGLAGANEQFF,.,TRBV29-1,.,TRBJ2-1
TGTGCCAGCAGCTTAAACGTGGCTTTCTTT,CASSLNVAFF,.,TRBV7-2,.,TRBJ1-1
TGTGCCACGTCACGACAGGGATCGGAAGAAAAACTGTTTTTT,CATSRQGSEEKLFF,TRBD1,TRBV15,once,TRBJ1-4
TGCGCCAGCAGACCCCCGGGACTGACCTACAATGAGCAGTTCTTC,CASRPPGLTYNEQFF,.,TRBV5-1,.,TRBJ2-1
TGCAGTGCTAGAAATCCCGAAACAGGGTCGGATGAGCAGTTCTTC,CSARNPETGSDEQFF,.,TRBV20-1,.,TRBJ2-1
TGTGCCAGCAGTCGTACCGGGACAAAAGCCTATGGCTACACCTTC,CASSRTGTKAYGYTF,.,TRBV27,.,TRBJ1-2
TGTGCCACCAGTGATATGACAGGGGAACCCCAGTACTTC,CATSDMTGEPQYF,TRBD1,TRBV24-1,.,TRBJ2-5
TGCAGCGTTGATCGGCAGGGTGGTGAAAAACTGTTTTTT,CSVDRQGGEKLFF,.,TRBV29-1,.,TRBJ1-4
TGCAGTGCTCCCGGACAAAACTATGGCTACACCTTC,CSAPGQNYGYTF,.,TRBV20-1,.,TRBJ1-2
TGTGCCTGGAGCACTCGGGGCAATCAGCCCCAGCATTTT,CAWSTRGNQPQHF,.,TRBV30,.,TRBJ1-5
TGCGCCAGCAGCGGTAATTCTGGGGCCAACGTCCTGACTTTC,CASSGNSGANVLTF,.,TRBV5-1,.,TRBJ2-6
TGTGCCAGCAGCTTCGGACTAGCGGGGCTCTACGAGCAGTACTTC,CASSFGLAGLYEQYF,TRBD2,TRBV7-2,.,TRBJ2-7
TGCAGTGCTCGGGACAGTTCCAAAAATTCACCCCTCCACTTT,CSARDSSKNSPLHF,TRBD1,TRBV20-1,.,TRBJ1-6
TGTGCCAGCGCCCCTGGTGGGACAGTGAACACCGGGGAGCTGTTTTTT,CASAPGGTVNTGELFF,TRBD1,TRBV7-9,.,TRBJ2-2
TGTGCCAGCAGGGAGGGAGGAGACTATGGCTACACCTTC,CASREGGDYGYTF,.,TRBV2,.,TRBJ1-2
TGTGCCAGCTCCCGCGGCGGGCCCTACGAGCAGTACTTC,CASSRGGPYEQYF,.,TRBV18,once,TRBJ2-7
TGTGCTAGTGGGCCTGGGGGGAGGACTGAAGCTTTCTTT,CASGPGGRTEAFF,.,TRBV12-5,.,TRBJ1-1
TGCGCCAGCAGCTCCCTAAACACAGATACGCAGTATTTT,CASSSLNTDTQYF,.,TRBV5-1,.,TRBJ2-3
TGCAGTGCGGAGGGGGGGGACCAAGAGACCCAGTACTTC,CSAEGGDQETQYF,.,TRBV20-1,.,TRBJ2-5
TGTGCCAGCAGTTACTCCCCGAGCGGGGGGTCCACCGGGGAGCTGTTTTTT,CASSYSPSGGSTGELFF,TRBD2,TRBV6-2/TRBV6-3,.,TRBJ2-2
TGCGCCAGCCATTCCAGACGTGAAGCTTTCTTT,CASHSRREAFF,.,TRBV23-1,.,TRBJ1-1
TGTGCCAGCTCACCCCCGGGACTTTACGAGCAGTACTTC,CASSPPGLYEQYF,.,TRBV18,.,TRBJ2-7
TGTGCCAGCAGTTACGCGGGGGCATCTCTAGCCAAAAACATTCAGTACTTC,CASSYAGASLAKNIQYF,.,TRBV6-2/TRBV6-3,.,TRBJ2-4
TGCAGCGTTGAACTGGGAGATACGCAGTATTTT,CSVELGDTQYF,.,TRBV29-1,.,TRBJ2-3
TGTGCCAGCAGTCTCACAGGGGGGGGAACTGAAGCTTTCTTT,CASSLTGGGTEAFF,TRBD1,TRBV12-3/TRBV12-4,.,TRBJ1-1
TGCGCCAGCAGCTCGGGGACTAGCGGGGCCCCCTACGAGCAGTACTTC,CASSSGTSGAPYEQYF,TRBD2,TRBV5-1,.,TRBJ2-7
TGCAGTGCTAGACCCCCGACAGGGGTGAACACTGAAGCTTTCTTT,CSARPPTGVNTEAFF,TRBD1,TRBV20-1,.,TRBJ1-1
TGTGCCAGCAGTTCCCGGTCAGGGCCACCCCTCCACTTT,CASSSRSGPPLHF,.,TRBV27,.,TRBJ1-6
TGTGCCAGCAGTGAACCGGACGGGGAATCCTACAATGAGCAGTTCTTC,CASSEPDGESYNEQFF,.,TRBV25-1,.,TRBJ2-1
TGTGCCAGCAGCTCCCTTGGAGTTGGGGGATACGAGCAGTACTTC,CASSSLGVGGYEQYF,.,TRBV7-9,.,TRBJ2-7
TGTGCCAGCAGCCATTCGGCGGGGGGGCTCTACGAGCAGTACTTC,CASSHSAGGLYEQYF,TRBD2,TRBV3-1,.,TRBJ2-7
TGTGCCAGCAGCTCCCTCGTGACAGGGGGTCGGGAGCAGTACTTC,CASSSLVTGGREQYF,TRBD1,TRBV7-9,.,TRBJ2-7
TGCGCCAGCAGCAACCCAGGGCCCTCTGGAAACACCATATATTTT,CASSNPGPSGNTIYF,.,TRBV5-1,.,TRBJ1-3
TGCAGTGCTAGAGATCCCAGGACAGAAGAGACCCAGTACTTC,CSARDPRTEETQYF,.,TRBV20-1,.,TRBJ2-5
TGTGCCAGCAGTGGGGACAGGAGCTCCTACGAGCAGTACTTC,CASSGDRSSYEQYF,TRBD1,TRBV6-5,.,TRBJ2-7
TGCGCCAGCAGTTTCGGGGAGTACGTAGATACGCAGTATTTT,CASSFGEYVDTQYF,.,TRBV5-1,.,TRBJ2-3
TGTGCCAGCAGCTCTACGACAGTCCGGAAAGAGACCCAGTACTTC,CASSSTTVRKETQYF,.,TRBV6-5,once,TRBJ2-5
TGTGCCACCAGCAGAGATCTAGCCGGGTTGACGGAGGAGCTGTTTTTT,CATSRDLAGLTEELFF,.,TRBV15,.,TRBJ2-2
TGCAGCGTTTTGTTCATGGGGCAGTTCTTC,CSVLFMGQFF,.,TRBV29-1,.,TRBJ2-1
TGTGCCACCAGTGATGGACAGGGGACGGATACGCAGTATTTT,CATSDGQGTDTQYF,TRBD1,TRBV24-1,few,TRBJ2-3
TGTGCCAGCAGCTTAGGGGACCTCCAAGAGACCCAGTACTTC,CASSLGDLQETQYF,.,TRBV7-2,.,TRBJ2-5